One and the same sample provided the 22 T cell receptor beta chains below, sequenced in a study of a mutant IDH1 vaccine in newly diagnosed glioma. Time point given: week 35, safety follow-up. Doses of 300 ug of mutant IDH1 20-mer peptide were given with topical imiquimod. No antigen has been assigned to these receptors. Sequenced by immunoSEQ multiplex PCR; TCRdb stores in-frame clones only, minus some. The sample records about 54,000 clones, around 80% being singletons. The source material was PBMCs, sampled from a glioma patient whose treatment included an IDH1 peptide vaccine. Receptors were obtained from a woman between 18 and 30 years old with glioma.

The genes are TRBV5-1 and TRBJ1-2; 7 bases are shared with TRBD1. The CDR3 has 14 residues. Looked up from germline, CDR1 is SGHRS and CDR2 is YFSETQ. V trimming: 1 base; J trimming: 8 bases; junction bases outside the gene matches: 8. The CDR3 region is CASSLRQGRGGYTF. The CDR3 DNA follows: TGCGCCAGCAGCTTGCGACAGGGACGAGGGGGCTACACCTTC.

The chain combines TRBV5-1 with TRBJ1-1, with D maybe TRBD1 (5 bases). The length of the CDR3 is 16 residues. Trimming removed 0 bases at V and 5 bases at J, with 17 bases between. Germline CDR1 and CDR2: SGHRS and YFSETQ. CDR3 region: CASSLAWGETGTEAFF. CDR3 DNA sequence: TGCGCCAGCAGCTTGGCGTGGGGCGAAACGGGGACTGAAGCTTTCTTT.

V and J are TRBV5-1 and TRBJ1-1; a possible D gene is TRBD1 (6 bases). CDR1 is SGHRS, CDR2 YFSETQ, per germline. This CDR3 is 16 amino acids long. V lost 4 bases to trimming and J lost 4 bases, with 20 bases between them. The CDR3 DNA reads as TGCGCCAGCAGCCGCGCTGCGGGGGGCTTAGGCACTGAAGCTTTCTTT. Residues: CASSRAAGGLGTEAFF.

This chain connects TRBV21-1 to TRBJ1-3; TRBD1, the D gene given by the table, was not confirmed from the DNA. TRBV21-1 counts as a pseudogene. This CDR3 is 14 amino acids long. CDR3 sequence: CASSGDRVAHTIYF. CDR3 nucleotides: TGTGCCAGCAGCGGAGACAGGGTGGCCCACACCATATATTTT.

The rearrangement links TRBV7-2 to TRBJ2-3, with D possibly called TRBD1 or TRBD2 (5 bases each). Trimming cost V 1 base and J 7 bases, with 18 bases left between them. Germline-derived CDR1 and CDR2 are SGHTA and FQGNSA. This CDR3 is built from 16 residues. CDR3: CASSLVGGQGRNTQYF. The CDR3 nucleotides read TGTGCCAGCAGCTTAGTCGGCGGGCAGGGTAGAAATACGCAGTATTTT.

V is TRBV6-6 and J is TRBJ2-7; D is ambiguous. In germline, CDR1 is MNHNY, CDR2 SVGAGI (reference sequence). V shed 0 bases and J shed 2 bases, with 11 bases lying between them. This CDR3 is 15 amino acids long. The CDR3 protein is CASSYSPRSTYEQYF. CDR3 in DNA: TGTGCCAGCAGTTACTCCCCACGGTCCACCTACGAGCAGTACTTC.

The chain uses TRBV5-1 and TRBJ1-2, with TRBD1 matching 10 bases. The CDR3 is 13 residues long. Trimming cost V 4 bases and J 8 bases; bases outside gene matches: 5. Germline-derived CDR1 and CDR2 are SGHRS and YFSETQ. Here the CDR3 reads CASSRDRGLGYTF. The CDR3 DNA reads TGCGCCAGCAGCCGGGACAGGGGACTAGGCTACACCTTC.

This chain uses TRBV7-2 with TRBJ1-1; 8 bases map to TRBD1. This CDR3 contains 15 residues. The junction had 10 bases not matched to a gene; V was cut back by 5 bases and J by 5 bases. CDR1 and CDR2 from the germline V gene are SGHTA and FQGNSA. The CDR3 DNA is TGTGCCAGCAGCCGCCTTGGCAGGGGGCGAACTGAAGCTTTCTTT. This codes for CASSRLGRGRTEAFF.

This clone was seen only a few times. The chain uses TRBV5-1 and TRBJ2-2; D gene uncertain. CDR3 size: 15 residues. The ends were cut back, 5 bases at V and 9 bases at J, with 20 bases in the middle. Germline V gene lookup returns CDR1 SGHRS and CDR2 YFSETQ. CDR3 DNA sequence: TGCGCCAGCAGTTTTACCCCGGCCCCAGGCAGGGAGCTGTTTTTT. Protein: CASSFTPAPGRELFF.

The chain is built from TRBV4-3 and TRBJ2-2; D is unresolved. With 1 base removed from V and 1 base from J, the gap between germline ends came to 10 bases. Germline assignment: CDR1 LGHNA and CDR2 YSLEER. The CDR3 spans 16 residues. DNA of the CDR3: TGCGCCAGCAGCCAAGCTGGGAAAGGGAACACCGGGGAGCTGTTTTTT. Translation gives CASSQAGKGNTGELFF.

A few counts support this clone. The J gene is TRBJ2-7, the V gene TRBV4-1, with 8 bases identical to TRBD2. Germline CDR1 MGHRA, CDR2 YSYEKL. The CDR3 contains 15 residues. The J segment lost 2 bases and the V segment lost 1 base, leaving 4 bases of the junction unmatched. The CDR3 sequence: CASSQVETSAYEQYF. The CDR3 nucleotides are TGCGCCAGCAGCCAAGTGGAGACTAGCGCCTACGAGCAGTACTTC.

The gene calls are TRBV9 and TRBJ1-4, with D maybe TRBD1 (5 bases). CDR1 is SGDLS, CDR2 YYNGEE, per germline. V dropped 0 bases and J dropped 8 bases, with 20 bases sitting between them. The CDR3 loop spans 17 amino acids. CDR3 sequence: CASSVGAWGADLEKLFF. In DNA, the CDR3 is TGTGCCAGCAGCGTAGGGGCGTGGGGCGCGGATCTCGAAAAACTGTTTTTT.

The chain employs TRBV4-2 and TRBJ2-1, with TRBD2 identical over 8 bases. CDR1 and CDR2 (germline): LGHNA, YNFKEQ. The CDR3 runs 17 residues. With V trimmed by 1 base and J by 7 bases, 12 bases remained unmatched. The CDR3 loop is CASSQAVGLEVGNEQFF. CDR3 DNA: TGTGCCAGCAGCCAAGCCGTGGGACTAGAGGTCGGGAATGAGCAGTTCTTC.

In this sample, this clone turned up once. This sequence joins TRBV19 and TRBJ1-4; tentative D call: TRBD1 (5 bases). V dropped 4 bases and J dropped 7 bases, with 13 bases sitting between them. The germline V gene has CDR1 LNHDA and CDR2 SQIVND (reference sequence). This CDR3 is built from 14 residues. As DNA, the CDR3 is TGTGCCAGTAGTAGGGGTCTCGGGGGTGAAAAACTGTTTTTT. Translation: CASSRGLGGEKLFF.

V usage is TRBV18 and J usage is TRBJ1-3, with D possibly matching TRBD1 (5 bases). Trimming took 5 bases from V and 1 from J, leaving 9 bases between them. Germline loops: CDR1 KGHSH, CDR2 LQKENI. The CDR3 has 14 amino acids. For the CDR3, the DNA is TGTGCCAGCTCATTTACAGGTTCTGGAAACACCATATATTTT. Amino acids: CASSFTGSGNTIYF.

This clone was seen a few times. This chain uses TRBV6-5 with TRBJ1-1, with 7 bases fitting TRBD1. CDR3 size: 13 residues. Germline V lookup: CDR1 MNHEY, CDR2 SVGAGI. V shed 7 bases and J 6 bases; nucleotides not matched to a gene: 8. CDR3 in DNA: TGTGCCAGCAATTCGGACAGGACTTCTGAAGCTTTCTTT. Protein: CASNSDRTSEAFF.

The chain employs TRBV10-3 and TRBJ2-3; TRBD2 agrees at 9 bases. After removal of 6 bases from V and 4 bases from J, the junction contained 8 bases not matched to a gene. This CDR3 contains 15 residues. Germline V lookup: CDR1 ENHRY, CDR2 SYGVKD. This CDR3 reads CAIRPLAGAADTQYF. In DNA form, the CDR3 reads TGTGCCATCAGACCTTTAGCGGGAGCTGCAGATACGCAGTATTTT.

The rearrangement links TRBV4-1 to TRBJ2-7; D call uncertain. V gave up 0 bases and J gave up 5 bases, with 11 bases separating them. CDR1 and CDR2 (germline): MGHRA, YSYEKL. CDR3 length: 14 residues. The CDR3 loop is CASSQDSRRNEQYF. The DNA for the CDR3 is TGCGCCAGCAGCCAAGATAGCCGAAGAAACGAGCAGTACTTC.

The chain links TRBV10-2 to TRBJ2-1, with a weak D call TRBD2 (6 bases). This CDR3 contains 13 residues. The germline gives CDR1 WSHSY, CDR2 SAAADI. Trimming took 6 bases from V and 6 from J, leaving 12 bases between them. CDR3 DNA: TGCGCCAGCAGGGATAGCGGCCTCAATGAGCAGTTCTTC. Translated, it gives CASRDSGLNEQFF.

The chain employs TRBV21-1 and TRBJ1-4; TRBD1, the table's D call, lacks a check against the DNA. TRBV21-1 is a pseudogene locus. The CDR3 is made up of 18 amino acids. For the CDR3, the DNA is TGTGCCAGCAGCAAATCCGAACCTTACAGGGGGAAACGGGAAAAACTGTTTTTT. Protein: CASSKSEPYRGKREKLFF.

This clone occurred once. The J gene is TRBJ2-5, the V gene TRBV9; 8 bases align to TRBD2. This CDR3 is built from 17 residues. V was pared by 0 bases and J by 3 bases, with 10 bases of the junction left unmatched. CDR1 SGDLS and CDR2 YYNGEE come from the germline V gene. CDR3 in amino acids: CASSVDPLGGAKETQYF. The DNA of the CDR3 is TGTGCCAGCAGCGTAGACCCCCTCGGGGGGGCCAAAGAGACCCAGTACTTC.

V usage is TRBV27 and J usage is TRBJ1-6; D remains ambiguous. Deletions cut 6 bases from V and 5 bases from J, with 14 bases between. The CDR3 has 15 residues. Germline V CDR1 and CDR2: MNHEY, SMNVEV (reference sequence). The CDR3 protein is CASSPGRNNNSPLHF. In DNA form, the CDR3 reads TGTGCCAGCAGCCCAGGACGGAATAATAATTCACCCCTCCACTTT.